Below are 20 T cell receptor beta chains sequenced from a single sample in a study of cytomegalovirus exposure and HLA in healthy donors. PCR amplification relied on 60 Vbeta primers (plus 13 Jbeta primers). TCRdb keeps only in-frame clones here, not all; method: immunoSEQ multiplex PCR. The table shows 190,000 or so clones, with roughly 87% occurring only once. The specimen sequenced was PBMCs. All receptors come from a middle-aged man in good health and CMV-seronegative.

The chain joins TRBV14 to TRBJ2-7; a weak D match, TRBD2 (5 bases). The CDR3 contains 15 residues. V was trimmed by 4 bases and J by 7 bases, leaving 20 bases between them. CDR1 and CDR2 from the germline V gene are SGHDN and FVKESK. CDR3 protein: CASSRINLQAGEQYF. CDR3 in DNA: TGTGCCAGCAGCCGCATAAATCTCCAGGCGGGTGAGCAGTACTTC. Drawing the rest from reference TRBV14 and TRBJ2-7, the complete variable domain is EAGVTQFPSHSVIEKGQTVTLRCDPISGHDNLYWYRRVMGKEIKFLLHFVKESKQDESGMPNNRFLAERTGGTYSTLKVQPAELEDSGVYFCASSRINLQAGEQYFGPGTRLTVT.

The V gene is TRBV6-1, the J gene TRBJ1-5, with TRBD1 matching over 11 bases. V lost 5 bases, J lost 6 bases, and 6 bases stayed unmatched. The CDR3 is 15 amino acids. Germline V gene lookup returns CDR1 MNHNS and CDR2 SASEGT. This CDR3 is CASSREGTGGQPQHF. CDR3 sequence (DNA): TGTGCCAGCAGTAGGGAAGGGACAGGGGGTCAGCCCCAGCATTTT.

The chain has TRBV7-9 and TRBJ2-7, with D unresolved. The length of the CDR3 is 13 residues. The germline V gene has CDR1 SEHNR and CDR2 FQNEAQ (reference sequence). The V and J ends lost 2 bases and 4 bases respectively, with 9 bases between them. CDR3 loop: CASSLMFGYEQYF. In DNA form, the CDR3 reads TGTGCCAGCAGCTTAATGTTCGGTTACGAGCAGTACTTC.

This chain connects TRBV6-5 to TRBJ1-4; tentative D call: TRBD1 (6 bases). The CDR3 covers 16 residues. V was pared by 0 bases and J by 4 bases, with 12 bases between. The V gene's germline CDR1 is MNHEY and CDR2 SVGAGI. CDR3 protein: CASSYSNRANNEKLFF. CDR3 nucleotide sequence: TGTGCCAGCAGTTACTCGAACAGGGCTAATAATGAAAAACTGTTTTTT.

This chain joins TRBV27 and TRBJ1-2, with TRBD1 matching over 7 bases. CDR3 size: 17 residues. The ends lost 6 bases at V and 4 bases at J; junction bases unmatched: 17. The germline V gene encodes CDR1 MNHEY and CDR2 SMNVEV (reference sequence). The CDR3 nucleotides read TGTGCCAGCAGGGCGGGGTCCGGTCTGACAGGGCTCTATGGCTACACCTTC. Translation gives CASRAGSGLTGLYGYTF.

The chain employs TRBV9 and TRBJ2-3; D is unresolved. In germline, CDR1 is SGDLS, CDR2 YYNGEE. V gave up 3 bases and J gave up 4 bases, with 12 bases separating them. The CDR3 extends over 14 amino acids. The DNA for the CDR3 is TGTGCCAGCAGCGGAAAGATAGATCCAGATACGCAGTATTTT. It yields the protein CASSGKIDPDTQYF.

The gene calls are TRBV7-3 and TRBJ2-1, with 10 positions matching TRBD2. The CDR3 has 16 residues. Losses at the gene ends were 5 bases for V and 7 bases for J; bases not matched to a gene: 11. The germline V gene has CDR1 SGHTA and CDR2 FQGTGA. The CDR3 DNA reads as TGTGCCAGCAGCCGGGATCTAGCGGGGGCCACGAATGAGCAGTTCTTC. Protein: CASSRDLAGATNEQFF.

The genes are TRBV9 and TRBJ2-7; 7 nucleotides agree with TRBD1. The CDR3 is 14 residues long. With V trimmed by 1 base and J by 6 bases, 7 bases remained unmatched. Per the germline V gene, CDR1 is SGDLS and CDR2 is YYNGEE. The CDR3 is CASSVKGGASEQYF. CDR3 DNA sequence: TGTGCCAGCAGCGTAAAAGGGGGCGCAAGCGAGCAGTACTTC.

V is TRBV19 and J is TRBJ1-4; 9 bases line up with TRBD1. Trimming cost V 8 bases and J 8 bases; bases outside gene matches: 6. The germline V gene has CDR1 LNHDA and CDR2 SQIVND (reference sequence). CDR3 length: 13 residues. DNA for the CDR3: TGTGCCAGTCGCCGGGACAGGGTGGAAAAACTGTTTTTT. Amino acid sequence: CASRRDRVEKLFF.

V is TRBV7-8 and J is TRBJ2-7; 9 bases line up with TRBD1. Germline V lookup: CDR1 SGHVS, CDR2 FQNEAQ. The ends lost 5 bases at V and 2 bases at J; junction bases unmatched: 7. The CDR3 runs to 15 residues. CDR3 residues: CASSLKTGGTYEQYF. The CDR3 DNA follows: TGTGCCAGCAGCCTAAAGACAGGGGGGACCTACGAGCAGTACTTC.

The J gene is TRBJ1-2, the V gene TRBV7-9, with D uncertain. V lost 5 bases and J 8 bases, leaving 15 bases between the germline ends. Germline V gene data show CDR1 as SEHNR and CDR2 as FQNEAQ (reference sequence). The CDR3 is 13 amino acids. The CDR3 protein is CASSRGVVEGYTF. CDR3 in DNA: TGTGCCAGCAGCCGCGGAGTGGTTGAGGGCTACACCTTC. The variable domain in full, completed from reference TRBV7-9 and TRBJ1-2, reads DTGVSQNPRHKITKRGQNVTFRCDPISEHNRLYWYRQTLGQGPEFLTYFQNEAQLEKSRLLSDRFSAERPKGSFSTLEIQRTEQGDSAMYLCASSRGVVEGYTFGSGTRLTVV.

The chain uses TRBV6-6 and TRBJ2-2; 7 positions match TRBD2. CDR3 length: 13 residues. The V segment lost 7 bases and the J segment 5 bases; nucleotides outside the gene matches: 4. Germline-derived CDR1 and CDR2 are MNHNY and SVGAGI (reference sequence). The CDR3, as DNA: TGTGCCAGCAATAGGGGAGGGACCGGGGAGCTGTTTTTT. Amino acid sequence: CASNRGGTGELFF.

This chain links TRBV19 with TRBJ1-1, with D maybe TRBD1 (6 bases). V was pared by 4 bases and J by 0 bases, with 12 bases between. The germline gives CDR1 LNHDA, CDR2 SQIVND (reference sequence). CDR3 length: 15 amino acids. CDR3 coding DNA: TGTGCCAGTAGTAGACGAGGGGACATGAACACTGAAGCTTTCTTT. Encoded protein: CASSRRGDMNTEAFF.

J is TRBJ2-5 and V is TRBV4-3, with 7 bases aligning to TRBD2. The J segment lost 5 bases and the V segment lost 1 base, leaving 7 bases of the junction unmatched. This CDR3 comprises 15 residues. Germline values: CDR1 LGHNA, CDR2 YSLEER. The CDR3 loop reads CASSQGEGRLETQYF. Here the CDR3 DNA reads TGCGCCAGCAGCCAAGGGGAGGGGAGGCTGGAGACCCAGTACTTC.

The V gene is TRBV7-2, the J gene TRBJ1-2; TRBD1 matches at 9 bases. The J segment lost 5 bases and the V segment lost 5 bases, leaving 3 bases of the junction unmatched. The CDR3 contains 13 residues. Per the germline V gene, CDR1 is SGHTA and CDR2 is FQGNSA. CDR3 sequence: CASSEDRGYGYTF. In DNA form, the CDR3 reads TGTGCCAGCAGCGAAGACAGGGGGTATGGCTACACCTTC.

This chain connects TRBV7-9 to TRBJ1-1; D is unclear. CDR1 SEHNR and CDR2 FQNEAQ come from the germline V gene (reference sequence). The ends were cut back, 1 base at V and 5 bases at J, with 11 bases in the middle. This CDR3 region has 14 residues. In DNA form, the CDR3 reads TGTGCCAGCAGCTTAGGGGCGGGCAGTACTGAAGCTTTCTTT. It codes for CASSLGAGSTEAFF. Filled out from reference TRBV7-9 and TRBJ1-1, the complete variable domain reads DTGVSQNPRHKITKRGQNVTFRCDPISEHNRLYWYRQTLGQGPEFLTYFQNEAQLEKSRLLSDRFSAERPKGSFSTLEIQRTEQGDSAMYLCASSLGAGSTEAFFGQGTRLTVV.

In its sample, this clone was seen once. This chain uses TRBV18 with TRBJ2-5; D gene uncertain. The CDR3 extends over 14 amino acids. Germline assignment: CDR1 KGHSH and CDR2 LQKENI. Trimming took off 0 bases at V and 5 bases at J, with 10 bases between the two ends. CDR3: CASSPPASRETQYF. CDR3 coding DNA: TGTGCCAGCTCACCACCAGCGTCGAGGGAGACCCAGTACTTC. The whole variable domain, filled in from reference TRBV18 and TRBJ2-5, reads NAGVMQNPRHLVRRRGQEARLRCSPMKGHSHVYWYRQLPEEGLKFMVYLQKENIIDESGMPKERFSAEFPKEGPSILRIQQVVRGDSAAYFCASSPPASRETQYFGPGTRLLVL.

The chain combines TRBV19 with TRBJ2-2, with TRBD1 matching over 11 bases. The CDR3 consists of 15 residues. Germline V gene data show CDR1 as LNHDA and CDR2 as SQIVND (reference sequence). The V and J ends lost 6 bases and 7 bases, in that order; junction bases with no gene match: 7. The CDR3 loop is CASSWDRGSGGELFF. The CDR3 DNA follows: TGTGCCAGTAGCTGGGACAGGGGGTCTGGCGGGGAGCTGTTTTTT. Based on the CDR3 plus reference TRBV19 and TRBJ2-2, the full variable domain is DGGITQSPKYLFRKEGQNVTLSCEQNLNHDAMYWYRQDPGQGLRLIYYSQIVNDFQKGDIAEGYSVSREKKESFPLTVTSAQKNPTAFYLCASSWDRGSGGELFFGEGSRLTVL.

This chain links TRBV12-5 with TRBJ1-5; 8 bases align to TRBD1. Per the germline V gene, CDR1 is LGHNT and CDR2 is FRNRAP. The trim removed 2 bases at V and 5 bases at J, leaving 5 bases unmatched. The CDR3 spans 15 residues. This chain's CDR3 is CASGLTQTGDQPQHF. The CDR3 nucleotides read TGTGCTAGTGGTTTGACCCAGACAGGGGATCAGCCCCAGCATTTT.

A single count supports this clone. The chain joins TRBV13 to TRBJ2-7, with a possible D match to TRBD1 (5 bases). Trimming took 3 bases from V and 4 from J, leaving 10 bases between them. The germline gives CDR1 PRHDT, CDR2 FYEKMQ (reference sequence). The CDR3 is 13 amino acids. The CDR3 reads CASSFSKGYEQYF. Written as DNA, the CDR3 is TGTGCCAGCAGCTTCTCTAAGGGGTACGAGCAGTACTTC.